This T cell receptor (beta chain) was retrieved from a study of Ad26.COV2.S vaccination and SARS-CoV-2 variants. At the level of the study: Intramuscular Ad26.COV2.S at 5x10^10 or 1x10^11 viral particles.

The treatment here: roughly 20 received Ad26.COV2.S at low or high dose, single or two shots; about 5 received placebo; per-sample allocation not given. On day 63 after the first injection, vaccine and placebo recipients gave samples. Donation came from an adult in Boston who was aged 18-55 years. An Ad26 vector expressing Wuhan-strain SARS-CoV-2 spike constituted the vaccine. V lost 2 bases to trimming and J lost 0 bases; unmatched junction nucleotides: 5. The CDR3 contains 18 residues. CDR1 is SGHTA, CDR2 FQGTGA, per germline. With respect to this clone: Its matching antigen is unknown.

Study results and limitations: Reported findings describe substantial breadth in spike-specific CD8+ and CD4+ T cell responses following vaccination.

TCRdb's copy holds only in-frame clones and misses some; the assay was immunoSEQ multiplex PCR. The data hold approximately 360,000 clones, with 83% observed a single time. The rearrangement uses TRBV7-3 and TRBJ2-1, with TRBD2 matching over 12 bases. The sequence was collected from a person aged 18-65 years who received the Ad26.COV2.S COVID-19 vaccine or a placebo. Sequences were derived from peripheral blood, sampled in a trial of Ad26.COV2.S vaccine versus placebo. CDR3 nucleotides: TGTGCCAGCAGCTTATTTCCTAGCGGGAGGGCCTCCTACAATGAGCAGTTCTTC. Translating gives CASSLFPSGRASYNEQFF. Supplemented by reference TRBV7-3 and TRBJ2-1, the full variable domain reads GAGVSQTPSNKVTEKGKYVELRCDPISGHTALYWYRQSLGQGPEFLIYFQGTGAADDSGLPNDRFFAVRPEGSVSTLKIQRTERGDSAVYLCASSLFPSGRASYNEQFFGPGTRLTVL.